This passage covers 32 T cell receptor beta chains from one sample sequenced in a study of T cells in Graves' hyperthyroidism and ophthalmopathy. Amplified regions were TCR beta CDR3 sequences from RNA transcripts. First-round RT-PCR of the TCR CDR3 relied on the HTBI primer set. TCRdb recomputed calls from the multiplex PCR reads with MiXCR, one row per CDR3 protein. The data show 350,000 to 400,000 distinct CDR3 sequences, about 19% seen once. Sequenced input: blood. Every receptor here comes from a woman under 30 with Graves' hyperthyroidism.

The chain is built from TRBV7-2 and TRBJ1-5; no definite D call. This CDR3 has 14 residues. Germline loops: CDR1 SGHTA, CDR2 FQGNSA. V dropped 3 bases and J dropped 0 bases, with 6 bases sitting between them. In DNA, the CDR3 is TGTGCCAGCAGCTTTAGAGTTAGCAATCAGCCCCAGCATTTT. It yields the protein CASSFRVSNQPQHF.

Many counts were recorded for this clonotype. The V gene is TRBV15, the J gene TRBJ1-2; no clear D. Germline loops: CDR1 LNHNV, CDR2 YYDKDF (reference sequence). The CDR3 covers 12 residues. With 5 bases removed from V and 0 bases from J, the gap between germline ends came to 4 bases. The DNA of the CDR3 is TGTGCCACCAGCCCAACTAACTATGGCTACACCTTC. It translates to CATSPTNYGYTF.

This clonotype was counted at least ten times. This rearrangement joins TRBV20-1 to TRBJ2-5; D not certain. The CDR3 has 16 amino acids. Trimming left V 1 base short and J 1 base short, with 16 bases between. In germline, CDR1 is DFQATT, CDR2 SNEGSKA (reference sequence). In DNA form, the CDR3 reads TGCAGTGCTAGAGTAGTGGGCACCGGATCCCAAGAGACCCAGTACTTC. This encodes CSARVVGTGSQETQYF.

This clonotype was detected ten times or more. The junction shows a germline mismatch at one end, possibly a read error. This sequence joins TRBV29-1 and TRBJ2-7, with D uncertain. Germline V gene lookup returns CDR1 SQVTM and CDR2 ANQGSEA. The CDR3 contains 13 residues. CDR3 nucleotides: TGCAGCGTCGAAGACCCCGGCGCCTACGAGCAGTACTTC. Its protein is CSVEDPGAYEQYF.

This clonotype has at least ten counts. The genes are TRBV4-2 and TRBJ1-2; a weak D match, TRBD1 (5 bases). V gave up 0 bases and J gave up 11 bases, with 10 bases separating them. Germline V gives CDR1 LGHNA, CDR2 YNFKEQ. The CDR3 totals 12 residues. The CDR3 loop is CASSQDGTRYTF. The DNA for the CDR3 is TGTGCCAGCAGCCAAGATGGGACTCGGTACACCTTC.

There are many counts of this clonotype. The chain couples TRBV6-1 to TRBJ1-2, with 8 bases fitting TRBD1. CDR1 is MNHNS, CDR2 SASEGT, per germline. Trimming removed 0 bases from V and 4 bases from J; junction bases left unmatched: 4. This CDR3 has 15 amino acids. The CDR3, as DNA: TGTGCCAGCAGTGAAGCGGACAGGGCGATCTATGGCTACACCTTC. Translated: CASSEADRAIYGYTF.

The sample holds many counts of this clonotype. The chain uses TRBV7-2 and TRBJ2-7, with D possibly matching TRBD1 (5 bases). CDR1 is SGHTA, CDR2 FQGNSA, per germline. The CDR3 covers 13 residues. V was trimmed by 8 bases and J by 1 base, leaving 12 bases between them. CDR3 in DNA: TGTGCCAGCTCAACAGACAGTTCCTACGAGCAGTACTTC. As protein: CASSTDSSYEQYF.

There are many counts of this clonotype. The J gene is TRBJ2-7, the V gene TRBV7-8; 13 bases agree with TRBD2. Trimming cost V 4 bases and J 3 bases; bases outside gene matches: 6. This CDR3 comprises 16 residues. CDR1 is SGHVS, CDR2 FQNEAQ, per germline. The CDR3 protein is CASSSGLAGAFYEQYF. The CDR3, as DNA: TGTGCCAGCAGCTCCGGACTAGCGGGGGCCTTCTACGAGCAGTACTTC.

This clonotype was observed many times. V and J are TRBV12-5 and TRBJ1-1; D is uncertain. CDR3 length: 16 residues. Germline loops: CDR1 LGHNT, CDR2 FRNRAP. V lost 0 bases to trimming and J lost 3 bases, with 14 bases between them. This CDR3 reads CASGLVVSGRHTEAFF. For the CDR3, the DNA is TGTGCTAGTGGTTTGGTGGTGTCCGGGCGTCACACTGAAGCTTTCTTT.

This clonotype was detected many times. The chain is built from TRBV24-1 and TRBJ2-2, with D unclear. V lost 1 base to trimming and J lost 5 bases, with 13 bases between them. The length of the CDR3 is 16 residues. In germline, CDR1 is KGHDR, CDR2 SFDVKD. DNA for the CDR3: TGTGCCACCAGTGATTTTGCGCCGGTAGGGACCGGGGAGCTGTTTTTT. This translates into CATSDFAPVGTGELFF.

There are many counts of this clonotype. The chain is built from TRBV27 and TRBJ1-5; TRBD1 is a possible D gene (5 bases). V was shortened by 3 bases and J by 0 bases, with 9 bases between the two germline ends. The CDR3 totals 15 residues. Germline lookup yields CDR1 MNHEY and CDR2 SMNVEV (reference sequence). CDR3 amino acids: CASSFRQTSNQPQHF. CDR3 in DNA: TGTGCCAGCAGTTTTCGACAGACTAGCAATCAGCCCCAGCATTTT.

This clonotype has a count of ten or more. The chain carries TRBV27 and TRBJ2-2; no definite D call. The germline V gene encodes CDR1 MNHEY and CDR2 SMNVEV (reference sequence). The V and J ends lost 7 bases and 5 bases respectively, with 17 bases between them. This CDR3 spans 15 amino acids. The CDR3 DNA reads as TGTGCCAGCACCCTCGGCCATGCCCGGACCGGGGAGCTGTTTTTT. It is translated as CASTLGHARTGELFF.

In its sample, this clonotype was seen a few times. The chain links TRBV11-1 to TRBJ1-1, with D maybe TRBD1 (5 bases). This CDR3 region has 15 residues. Germline-derived CDR1 and CDR2 are SGHAT and FQDESV (reference sequence). V lost 2 bases and J lost 7, with 17 bases in between. The CDR3 loop is CASSLRGPSGGEAFF. DNA of the CDR3: TGTGCCAGCAGCTTAAGGGGCCCTTCGGGCGGTGAAGCTTTCTTT.

The table lists this clonotype with many counts. The chain uses TRBV20-1 and TRBJ1-1; D is undetermined. The CDR3 is 14 residues long. Trimming pared 0 bases from V and 3 bases from J, leaving 11 bases between. CDR1 DFQATT and CDR2 SNEGSKA come from the germline V gene (reference sequence). The CDR3 loop reads CSARDSADYTEAFF. The DNA for the CDR3 is TGCAGTGCTAGAGATAGTGCAGATTACACTGAAGCTTTCTTT.

The CDR3 protein is CAGGEENTEAFF. The CDR3 DNA follows: TGTGCCGGGGGGGAAGAGAACACTGAAGCTTTCTTT. The chain carries TRBV6-1 and TRBJ1-1, with D possibly matching TRBD1 (5 bases). The CDR3 runs 12 residues. The germline V gene encodes CDR1 MNHNS and CDR2 SASEGT. V lost 11 bases and J lost 1, with 11 bases in between.

This clonotype was picked up a small number of times. The chain is built from TRBV7-8 and TRBJ2-5; D call uncertain. The V gene's germline CDR1 is SGHVS and CDR2 FQNEAQ. The ends were cut back, 4 bases at V and 5 bases at J, with 14 bases in the middle. The CDR3 is made up of 14 amino acids. For the CDR3, the DNA is TGTGCCAGCAGCTACAAGGTGGGGTTGGAGACCCAGTACTTC. Its translation is CASSYKVGLETQYF.

The V call is TRBV6-1, the J call TRBJ1-2, with a tentative D call TRBD1 (6 bases). Trimming removed 6 bases at V and 5 bases at J, with 10 bases between. This CDR3 is 12 amino acids long. CDR1 is MNHNS, CDR2 SASEGT, per germline. The CDR3 DNA is TGTGCCAGCAGGCCAGGGGTTTATGGCTACACCTTC. Translating it yields CASRPGVYGYTF.

In its sample, this clonotype was seen many times. The chain carries TRBV11-1 and TRBJ1-1; the D gene is possibly TRBD1 (6 bases). The V end was cut by 5 bases, the J end by 0 bases, with 16 bases between. This CDR3 comprises 16 residues. The germline CDR1 and CDR2 sequences are SGHAT and FQDESV (reference sequence). DNA of the CDR3: TGTGCCAGCAGCCCCGGGACAAGACACATGAACACTGAAGCTTTCTTT. Amino acid sequence: CASSPGTRHMNTEAFF.

This clonotype came up many times. This sequence joins TRBV5-1 and TRBJ1-2; D is unresolved. In germline, CDR1 is SGHRS, CDR2 YFSETQ. V lost 0 bases, J lost 6 bases, and 12 bases lay in between. The CDR3 is 14 amino acids. CDR3 loop: CASSLEYGQNGYTF. CDR3 bases: TGCGCCAGCAGCTTGGAATATGGTCAGAATGGCTACACCTTC.

Ten or more counts support this clonotype. This chain links TRBV12-3 or TRBV12-4 with TRBJ2-7; tentatively, D is TRBD1 (6 bases). This CDR3 has 16 residues. Trimming took off 6 bases at V and 3 bases at J, with 21 bases between the two ends. In nucleotides, the CDR3 is TGTGCCAGCAGCCCTGGGACACCCCGAGGAGGCTACGAGCAGTACTTC. This gives the protein CASSPGTPRGGYEQYF.

Ten or more counts support this clonotype. The chain has TRBV2 and TRBJ2-3; TRBD2 is a possible D gene (7 bases). With 10 bases removed from V and 4 bases from J, the gap between germline ends came to 18 bases. The CDR3 is 14 amino acids. CDR1 and CDR2 from the germline V gene are SNHLY and FYNNEI. The DNA for the CDR3 is TGTGCCATCGACGATGGGGGGGGCGCAGATACGCAGTATTTT. It translates to CAIDDGGGADTQYF.

This clonotype was observed at least ten times. The J gene is TRBJ1-5, the V gene TRBV6-2 or TRBV6-3; TRBD1 matches at 7 bases. The CDR3 is 16 amino acids. Trimming cost V 2 bases and J 6 bases; bases outside gene matches: 10. Germline V gene lookup returns CDR1 MNHEY and CDR2 SVGEGT. The CDR3, as DNA: TGTGCCAGCAGTTACGCCCTGACAGGGTTGGGTCAGCCCCAGCATTTT. It yields the protein CASSYALTGLGQPQHF.

This clonotype was counted at least ten times. The genes are TRBV20-1 and TRBJ2-4, with D perhaps TRBD1 or TRBD2 (5 bases each). The CDR3 has 17 residues. Germline V gene data show CDR1 as DFQATT and CDR2 as SNEGSKA (reference sequence). V lost 1 base to trimming and J lost 0 bases, with 16 bases between them. In DNA form, the CDR3 reads TGCAGTGCTAGAGGAGGGGCGGGTCCCCTAGCCAAAAACATTCAGTACTTC. Protein: CSARGGAGPLAKNIQYF.

The table lists this clonotype with many counts. The gene calls are TRBV12-3 or TRBV12-4 and TRBJ2-2, with D possibly TRBD2 on 5 matching bases. The CDR3 runs to 14 residues. V gave up 6 bases and J gave up 4 bases, with 12 bases separating them. The CDR3 nucleotides are TGTGCCAGCAGACGGGGTCCTTCCACCGGGGAGCTGTTTTTT. Translating gives CASRRGPSTGELFF.

This clonotype was seen ten or more times. The chain employs TRBV24-1 and TRBJ1-1; TRBD1 aligns across 10 bases. The length of the CDR3 is 12 residues. The germline V gene has CDR1 KGHDR and CDR2 SFDVKD. The V and J ends lost 3 bases and 14 bases, in that order; junction bases with no gene match: 5. The chain's CDR3 is CATSDPGTGVFF. The CDR3 DNA follows: TGTGCCACCAGTGATCCCGGGACAGGGGTCTTCTTT.

Concerning this clonotype: A read error may explain this, as a much larger clone is one base away. The chain uses TRBV29-1 and TRBJ2-2; D gene unclear. V lost 6 bases and J 10 bases, leaving 12 bases between the germline ends. Germline lookup yields CDR1 SQVTM and CDR2 ANQGSEA. The CDR3 covers 11 residues. The CDR3: CSVEWPEELFF. CDR3 nucleotides: TGCAGCGTAGAGTGGCCTGAGGAGCTGTTTTTT.

This clonotype came up many times. The chain carries TRBV5-1 and TRBJ2-2; no firm D call. V lost 4 bases and J 6 bases, leaving 19 bases between the germline ends. CDR1 and CDR2 from the germline V gene are SGHRS and YFSETQ. This CDR3 comprises 16 residues. The CDR3 nucleotides read TGCGCCAGCAGCCATCGGACGGCGGCGTCAGCCGGGGAGCTGTTTTTT. Protein product: CASSHRTAASAGELFF. Full variable domain (rest looked up from reference TRBV5-1 and TRBJ2-2): KAGVTQTPRYLIKTRGQQVTLSCSPISGHRSVSWYQQTPGQGLQFLFEYFSETQRNKGNFPGRFSGRQFSNSRSEMNVSTLELGDSALYLCASSHRTAASAGELFFGEGSRLTVL.

This clonotype occurred a few times. The chain carries TRBV5-4 and TRBJ2-7; 11 bases are a match to TRBD2. CDR1 and CDR2 (germline): SGHNT, YYREEE (reference sequence). The CDR3 extends over 17 amino acids. The junction had 8 bases not matched to a gene; V was cut back by 0 bases and J by 3 bases. Here the CDR3 DNA reads TGTGCCAGCAGCTTGGCCTTTGGCACTAGCGGGGGCTACGAGCAGTACTTC. Translating gives CASSLAFGTSGGYEQYF.

This chain connects TRBV9 to TRBJ1-3; a weak D match, TRBD1 (5 bases). Germline values: CDR1 SGDLS, CDR2 YYNGEE. The CDR3 contains 15 residues. V was pared by 0 bases and J by 0 bases, with 7 bases between. The DNA for the CDR3 is TGTGCCAGCAGCGTAGGGGGACCCTCTGGAAACACCATATATTTT. It is translated as CASSVGGPSGNTIYF.

This chain links TRBV6-1 with TRBJ1-5; unclear D gene. V was trimmed by 5 bases and J by 0 bases, leaving 14 bases between them. The CDR3 extends over 16 amino acids. Germline V CDR1 and CDR2: MNHNS, SASEGT. CDR3 DNA sequence: TGTGCCAGCAGTCCCGGCACCCCAAGTAGCAATCAGCCCCAGCATTTT. As protein: CASSPGTPSSNQPQHF.

The V gene is TRBV12-3 or TRBV12-4, the J gene TRBJ2-7; TRBD2 matches at 12 bases. The CDR3 sequence is 14 residues long. V lost 6 bases to trimming and J lost 9 bases; unmatched junction nucleotides: 9. CDR3 sequence reads: CASSHGLAGTAQYF. Here the CDR3 DNA reads TGTGCCAGCAGCCATGGACTAGCGGGGACGGCGCAGTACTTC.

The rearrangement uses TRBV12-3 or TRBV12-4 and TRBJ2-7, with TRBD2 matching 11 bases. The CDR3 has 13 amino acids. After removal of 6 bases from V and 7 bases from J, the junction contained 5 bases not matched to a gene. The DNA of the CDR3 is TGTGCCAGCAGACTAGCGGGGGCGGAAGAGCAGTACTTC. Translating it yields CASRLAGAEEQYF.